Detailed here is one T cell receptor beta chain. This sample was included in a study of blood T cell repertoires in COVID-19. Turning to the study itself: From the United States, Italy and Spain came samples of acute and convalescent COVID-19. Sample material is recorded as cDNA or gDNA derived from T cells, B-cell-depleted T cells, or PBMCs.

Original data processing: Estimates of nucleated cell counts were drawn from the amplification of reference gene primers. Using immunoSEQ multiplex PCR, the repertoire was profiled, and TCRdb retains in-frame clones only, with some absent. Clone size and the V and J calls come from that table; the DNA yielded D and trimming. Among some 320,000 clones listed, over 75% were seen once. Trimming removed 3 bases at V and 1 base at J, with 10 bases between. Germline V gene data show CDR1 as LNHNV and CDR2 as YYDKDF (reference sequence). CDR3 length equals 15 residues. The chain links TRBV15 to TRBJ1-5; a weak D match, TRBD1 (5 bases). This TCR was sampled from a woman between 50 and 59 years old who had recovered from COVID-19. Sequencing used peripheral blood. CDR3 sequence reads: CATSRGGGSNQPQHF. The CDR3 nucleotides read TGTGCCACCAGCAGGGGCGGGGGGAGCAATCAGCCCCAGCATTTT.